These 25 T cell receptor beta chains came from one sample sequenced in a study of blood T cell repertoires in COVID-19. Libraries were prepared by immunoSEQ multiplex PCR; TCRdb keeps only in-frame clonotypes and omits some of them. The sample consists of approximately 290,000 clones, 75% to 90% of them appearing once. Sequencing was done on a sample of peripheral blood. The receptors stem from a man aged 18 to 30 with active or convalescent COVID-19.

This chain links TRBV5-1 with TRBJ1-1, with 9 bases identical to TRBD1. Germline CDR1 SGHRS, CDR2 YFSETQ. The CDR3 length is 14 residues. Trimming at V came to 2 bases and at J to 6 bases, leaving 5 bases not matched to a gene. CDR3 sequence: CASSFAGQGPEAFF. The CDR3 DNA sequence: TGCGCCAGCAGCTTCGCGGGACAGGGCCCTGAAGCTTTCTTT.

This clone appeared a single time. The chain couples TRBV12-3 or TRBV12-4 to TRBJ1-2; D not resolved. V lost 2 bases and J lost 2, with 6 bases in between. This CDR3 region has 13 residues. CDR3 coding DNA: TGTGCCAGCAGTTTAAGAGGCAACTATGGCTACACCTTC. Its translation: CASSLRGNYGYTF.

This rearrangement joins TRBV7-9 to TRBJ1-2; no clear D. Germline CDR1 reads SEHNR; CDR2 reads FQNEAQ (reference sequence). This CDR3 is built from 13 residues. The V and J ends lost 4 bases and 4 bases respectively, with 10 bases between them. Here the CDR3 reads CASSSRYGYGYTF. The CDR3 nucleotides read TGTGCCAGCAGCTCCCGCTATGGCTATGGCTACACCTTC.

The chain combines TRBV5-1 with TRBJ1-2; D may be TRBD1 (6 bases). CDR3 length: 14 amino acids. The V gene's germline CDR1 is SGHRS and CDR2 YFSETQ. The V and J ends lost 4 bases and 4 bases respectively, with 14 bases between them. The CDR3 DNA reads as TGCGCCAGCAGCCCCGAAGGGGGAAGCTATGGCTACACCTTC. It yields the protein CASSPEGGSYGYTF.

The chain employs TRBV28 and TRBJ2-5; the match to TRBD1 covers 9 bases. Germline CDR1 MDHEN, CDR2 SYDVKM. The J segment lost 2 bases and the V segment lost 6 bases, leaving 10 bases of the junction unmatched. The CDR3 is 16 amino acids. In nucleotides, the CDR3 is TGTGCCAGCAGGTCTCCGGGACAGGGAAATCAAGAGACCCAGTACTTC. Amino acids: CASRSPGQGNQETQYF.

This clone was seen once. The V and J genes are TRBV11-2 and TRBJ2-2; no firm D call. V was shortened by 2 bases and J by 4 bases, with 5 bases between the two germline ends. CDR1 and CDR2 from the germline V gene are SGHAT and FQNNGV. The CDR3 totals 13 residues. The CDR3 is CASSLSTTGELFF. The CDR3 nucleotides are TGTGCCAGCAGCTTAAGCACCACCGGGGAGCTGTTTTTT.

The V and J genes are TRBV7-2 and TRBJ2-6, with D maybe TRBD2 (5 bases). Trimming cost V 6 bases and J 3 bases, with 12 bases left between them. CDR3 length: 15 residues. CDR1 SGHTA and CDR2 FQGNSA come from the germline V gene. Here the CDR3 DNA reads TGTGCCAGCAGAGGCGGGTCGAATGGGGCCAACGTCCTGACTTTC. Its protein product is CASRGGSNGANVLTF.

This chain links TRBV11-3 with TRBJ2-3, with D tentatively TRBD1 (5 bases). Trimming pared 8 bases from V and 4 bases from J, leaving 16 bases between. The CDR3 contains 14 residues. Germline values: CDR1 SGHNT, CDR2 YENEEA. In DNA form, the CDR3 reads TGTGCCAGCCGTCTAGGGGCAGGGTCAGATACGCAGTATTTT. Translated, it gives CASRLGAGSDTQYF.

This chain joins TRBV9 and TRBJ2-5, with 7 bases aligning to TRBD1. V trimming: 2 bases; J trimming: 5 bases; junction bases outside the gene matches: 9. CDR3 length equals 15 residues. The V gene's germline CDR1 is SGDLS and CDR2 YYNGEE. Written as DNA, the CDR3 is TGTGCCAGCAGCGTTATATCAGGGGGTCCGGAGACCCAGTACTTC. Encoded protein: CASSVISGGPETQYF.

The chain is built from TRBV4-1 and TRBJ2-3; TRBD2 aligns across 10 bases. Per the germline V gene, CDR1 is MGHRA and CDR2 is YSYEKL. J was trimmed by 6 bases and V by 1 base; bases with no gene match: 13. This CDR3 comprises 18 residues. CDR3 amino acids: CASSQGTIGLAGADTQYF. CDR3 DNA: TGCGCCAGCAGCCAAGGGACAATCGGGCTAGCGGGAGCTGATACGCAGTATTTT.

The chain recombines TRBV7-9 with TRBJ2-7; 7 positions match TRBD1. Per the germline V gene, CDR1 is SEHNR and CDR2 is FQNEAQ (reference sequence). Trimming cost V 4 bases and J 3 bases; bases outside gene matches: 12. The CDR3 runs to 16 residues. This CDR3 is CASSSDRYSVDYEQYF. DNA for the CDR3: TGTGCCAGCAGCTCGGACAGGTACTCCGTAGACTACGAGCAGTACTTC.

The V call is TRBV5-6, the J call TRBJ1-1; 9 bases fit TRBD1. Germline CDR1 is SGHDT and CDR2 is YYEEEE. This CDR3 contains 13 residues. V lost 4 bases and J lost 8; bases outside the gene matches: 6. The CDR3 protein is CASSKDGTGEAFF. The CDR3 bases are TGTGCCAGCAGCAAAGATGGGACAGGGGAAGCTTTCTTT.

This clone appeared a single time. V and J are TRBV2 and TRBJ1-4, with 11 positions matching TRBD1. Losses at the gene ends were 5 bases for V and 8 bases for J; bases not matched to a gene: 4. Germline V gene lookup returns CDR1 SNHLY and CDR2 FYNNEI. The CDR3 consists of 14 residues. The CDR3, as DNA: TGTGCCAGCAGTAAAGGACAGGGGGCGGAAAAACTGTTTTTT. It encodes CASSKGQGAEKLFF.

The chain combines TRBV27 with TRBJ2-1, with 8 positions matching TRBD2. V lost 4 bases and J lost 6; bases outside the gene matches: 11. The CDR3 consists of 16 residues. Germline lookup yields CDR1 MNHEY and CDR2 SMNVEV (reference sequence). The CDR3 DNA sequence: TGTGCCAGCAGTTCCCGGAGGAGCGGGAGCTCCAATGAGCAGTTCTTC. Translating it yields CASSSRRSGSSNEQFF.

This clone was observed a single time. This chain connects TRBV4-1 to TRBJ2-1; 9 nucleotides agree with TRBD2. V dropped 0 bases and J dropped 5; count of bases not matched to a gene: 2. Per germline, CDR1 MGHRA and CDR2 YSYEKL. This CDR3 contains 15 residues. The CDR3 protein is CASSQDSSGDNEQFF. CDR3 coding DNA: TGCGCCAGCAGCCAAGATTCTAGCGGGGACAATGAGCAGTTCTTC.

In DNA, the CDR3 is TGTGCCACCAGCCGTCGGGACAGGGCTTCCTACGAGCAGTACTTC. This encodes CATSRRDRASYEQYF. The V and J genes are TRBV15 and TRBJ2-7; TRBD1 matches at 9 bases. CDR3 length: 15 amino acids. The ends lost 5 bases at V and 1 base at J; junction bases unmatched: 6. Germline assignment: CDR1 LNHNV and CDR2 YYDKDF (reference sequence).

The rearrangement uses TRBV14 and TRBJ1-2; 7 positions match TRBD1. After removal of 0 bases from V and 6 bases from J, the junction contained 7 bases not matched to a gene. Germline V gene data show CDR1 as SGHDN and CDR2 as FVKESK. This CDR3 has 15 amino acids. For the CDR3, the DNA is TGTGCCAGCAGCCAAGATTGGACAGGTGTACATGGCTACACCTTC. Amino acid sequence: CASSQDWTGVHGYTF.

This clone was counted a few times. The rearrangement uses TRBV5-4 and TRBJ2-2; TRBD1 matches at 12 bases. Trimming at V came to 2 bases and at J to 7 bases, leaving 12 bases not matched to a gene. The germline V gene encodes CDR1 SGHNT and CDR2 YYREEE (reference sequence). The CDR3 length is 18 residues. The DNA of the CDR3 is TGTGCCAGCAGCTTACTGGGACAGGGGGCGATCGGGGACGGGGAGCTGTTTTTT. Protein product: CASSLLGQGAIGDGELFF.

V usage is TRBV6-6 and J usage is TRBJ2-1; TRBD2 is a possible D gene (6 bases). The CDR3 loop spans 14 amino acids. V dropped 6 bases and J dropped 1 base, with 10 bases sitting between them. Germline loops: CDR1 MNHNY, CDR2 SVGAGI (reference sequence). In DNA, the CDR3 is TGTGCCAGCAGAGAAGGGACTTCCTACAATGAGCAGTTCTTC. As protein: CASREGTSYNEQFF.

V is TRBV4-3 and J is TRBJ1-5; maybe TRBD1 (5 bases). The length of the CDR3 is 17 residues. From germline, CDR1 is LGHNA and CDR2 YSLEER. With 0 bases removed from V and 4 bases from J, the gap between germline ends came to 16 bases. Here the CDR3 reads CASSQDLVTEINQPQHF. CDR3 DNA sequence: TGCGCCAGCAGCCAAGATCTAGTGACAGAGATTAATCAGCCCCAGCATTTT.

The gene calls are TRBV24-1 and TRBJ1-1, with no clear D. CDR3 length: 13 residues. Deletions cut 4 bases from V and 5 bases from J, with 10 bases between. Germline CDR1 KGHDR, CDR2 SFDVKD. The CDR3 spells CATSEPGGTEAFF. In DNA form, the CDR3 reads TGTGCCACCAGTGAACCGGGAGGTACTGAAGCTTTCTTT.

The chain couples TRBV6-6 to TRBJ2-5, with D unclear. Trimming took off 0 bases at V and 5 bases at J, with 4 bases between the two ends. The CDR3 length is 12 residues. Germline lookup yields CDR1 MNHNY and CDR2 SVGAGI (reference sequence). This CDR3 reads CASSYSRETQYF. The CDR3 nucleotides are TGTGCCAGCAGTTACTCGAGGGAGACCCAGTACTTC.

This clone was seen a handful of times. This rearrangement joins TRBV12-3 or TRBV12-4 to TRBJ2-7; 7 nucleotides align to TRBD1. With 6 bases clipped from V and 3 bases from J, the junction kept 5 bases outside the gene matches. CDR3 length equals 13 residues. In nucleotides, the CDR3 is TGTGCCAGCAGCTCACAGGGGATCTACGAGCAGTACTTC. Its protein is CASSSQGIYEQYF.

The CDR3 region is CASRVETEAFF. DNA for the CDR3: TGTGCCAGCAGGGTGGAGACTGAAGCTTTCTTT. The V call is TRBV25-1, the J call TRBJ1-1, with D uncertain. This CDR3 is built from 11 residues. Between the trimmed V and J ends, which lost 6 bases and 5 bases, there was a span of 7 bases. Germline V gene lookup returns CDR1 MGHDK and CDR2 SYGVNS.

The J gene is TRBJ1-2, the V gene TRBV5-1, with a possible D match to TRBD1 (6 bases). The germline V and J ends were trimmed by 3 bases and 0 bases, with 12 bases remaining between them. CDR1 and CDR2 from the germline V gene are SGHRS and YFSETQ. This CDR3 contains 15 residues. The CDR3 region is CASSWDKLANYGYTF. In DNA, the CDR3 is TGCGCCAGCAGCTGGGACAAATTAGCTAACTATGGCTACACCTTC.